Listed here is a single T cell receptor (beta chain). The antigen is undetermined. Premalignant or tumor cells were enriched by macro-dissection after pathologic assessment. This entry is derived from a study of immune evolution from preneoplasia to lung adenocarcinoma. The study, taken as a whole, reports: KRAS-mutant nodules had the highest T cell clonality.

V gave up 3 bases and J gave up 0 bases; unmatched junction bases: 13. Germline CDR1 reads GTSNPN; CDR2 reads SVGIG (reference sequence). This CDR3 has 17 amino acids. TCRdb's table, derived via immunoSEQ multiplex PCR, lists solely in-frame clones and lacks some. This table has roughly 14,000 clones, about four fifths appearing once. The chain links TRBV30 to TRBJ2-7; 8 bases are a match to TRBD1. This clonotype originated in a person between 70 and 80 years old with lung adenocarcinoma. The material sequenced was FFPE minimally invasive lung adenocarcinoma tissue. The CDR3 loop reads CAWSAPGGDRTSYEQYF. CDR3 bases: TGTGCCTGGAGCGCACCCGGCGGGGACAGGACCTCCTACGAGCAGTACTTC.